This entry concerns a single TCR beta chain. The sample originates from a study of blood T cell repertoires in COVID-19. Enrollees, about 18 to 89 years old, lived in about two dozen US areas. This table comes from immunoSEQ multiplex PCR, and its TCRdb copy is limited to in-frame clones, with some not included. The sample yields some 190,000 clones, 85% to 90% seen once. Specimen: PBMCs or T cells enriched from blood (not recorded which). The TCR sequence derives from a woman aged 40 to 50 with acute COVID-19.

In nucleotides, the CDR3 is TGTGCCAGCAGTCCTTTTAGCGGGAGCTCCTACAATGAGCAGTTCTTC. It specifies CASSPFSGSSYNEQFF. The chain is built from TRBV21-1 and TRBJ2-1; TRBD2 reflects the table's D call only, with no check against the DNA. TRBV21-1 is a recognized pseudogene. The CDR3 is 16 amino acids.